This TCR beta chain originates from a study of CD8 T cells in ankylosing spondylitis. MiXCR was run by TCRdb on the 5' RACE reads, yielding one entry per CDR3 protein. The sample has about 340,000 distinct CDR3 sequences, about 20% seen once. The sample comprised blood, either unsorted or a sorted T cell fraction (not recorded which). This TCR came from a male donor with ankylosing spondylitis or in good health (not recorded which).

The CDR3 loop reads CASSVGGTSSYEQYF. The CDR3 DNA follows: TGTGCCAGCAGCGTAGGAGGGACTAGCTCCTACGAGCAGTACTTC. The chain couples TRBV9 to TRBJ2-7; 8 positions agree with TRBD2. CDR1 is SGDLS, CDR2 YYNGEE, per germline. CDR3 size: 15 residues. V lost 0 bases to trimming and J lost 0 bases; unmatched junction nucleotides: 2.